These T cell receptor beta chains were read from a single sample in a study of early T cells in non-severe SARS-CoV-2 infection. TCRdb ran MiXCR on the 5' RACE reads and lists one entry per CDR3 protein. Of roughly 63,000 distinct CDR3 sequences in the sample, over 10% are singletons; the top ten hold less than 6%. What was sequenced was whole blood. These receptor sequences come from an adult who was a healthcare worker with PCR-confirmed SARS-CoV-2 infection or an uninfected control (not recorded which). The CDR3 runs from the conserved cysteine through the conserved F or W. The D gene is left open where the match is weak. Clone size, where shown, is once, few, many, or a class for clones that have expanded.

V,size,D,J,DNA,CDR3
TRBV6-5,many,.,TRBJ1-4,TGTGCCAGCAGCTCCGGACCTCGGGGACTGTTTTTT,CASSSGPRGLFF
TRBV11-2,many,TRBD2,TRBJ2-1,TGTGCCAGCAGCCCGTGGGGAACTAGCGGGGGAACTAGCTCCTACAATGAGCAGTTCTTC,CASSPWGTSGGTSSYNEQFF
TRBV5-1,few,.,TRBJ2-2,TGCGCCAGCAGCACGAACACCGGGGAGCTGTTTTTT,CASSTNTGELFF
TRBV9,few,.,TRBJ2-1,TGTGCCAGCAGCGTAATCTCGGGCAATGAGCAGTTCTTC,CASSVISGNEQFF
TRBV7-2,few,.,TRBJ1-3,TGTGCCAGCAGCTTAGTGTGGGCGGGGGCTGGAAACACCATATATTTT,CASSLVWAGAGNTIYF
TRBV2,few,TRBD1,TRBJ2-5,TGTGCCACCCAAGGACAGGGGGTCCCACAAGAGACCCAGTACTTC,CATQGQGVPQETQYF
TRBV10-3,few,TRBD1,TRBJ1-4,TGTGCCATCAGAGCCGGGACAGGGGACGAAAAACTGTTTTTT,CAIRAGTGDEKLFF
TRBV11-2,.,.,TRBJ2-1,TGTGCCAGCAGTCCAACTTGGGCAGCCCAGGGCAATGAGCAGTTCTTC,CASSPTWAAQGNEQFF
TRBV7-6,many,.,TRBJ2-2,TGTGCCAGCAGCTTAGCCAGAAACACCGGGGAGCTGTTTTTT,CASSLARNTGELFF
TRBV23-1,.,.,TRBJ2-1,TGCGCCAGCAGTCAATCGGAATCATACAATGAGCAGTTCTTC,CASSQSESYNEQFF
TRBV7-2,.,TRBD1,TRBJ1-1,TGTGCCAGCAGCTTGCCGATGGGACAGGGTAACACTGAAGCTTTCTTT,CASSLPMGQGNTEAFF
TRBV9,many,TRBD1,TRBJ1-6,TGTGCCAGCAGCTCCCCCGGGACAGGGTTTTCACCCCTCCACTTT,CASSSPGTGFSPLHF
TRBV20-1,.,TRBD2,TRBJ2-1,TGCAGTGCAACCGGGACTAGCGGGGGATCGCGGAATGAGCAGTTCTTC,CSATGTSGGSRNEQFF
TRBV10-3,many,.,TRBJ1-2,TGTGCCATCAGTGGGGGAGGGGACGGCTACACCTTC,CAISGGGDGYTF
TRBV5-8,.,TRBD1,TRBJ1-4,TGTGCCAGCAGCTTGTTTCAGGGGGCATATGAAAAACTGTTTTTT,CASSLFQGAYEKLFF
TRBV5-4,.,.,TRBJ2-3,TGTGCCAGCAGCGCTGGTCTCCCGGTAGATACGCAGTATTTT,CASSAGLPVDTQYF
TRBV5-1,many,.,TRBJ2-3,TGCGCCAGCAGCTTACAGGATACGCAGTATTTT,CASSLQDTQYF
TRBV18,.,TRBD2,TRBJ2-3,TGTGCCAGCTCACCCGGGACTAGCGGGTCAACAGATACGCAGTATTTT,CASSPGTSGSTDTQYF
TRBV18,many,TRBD2,TRBJ2-7,TGTGCCAGCTCCCCACCCGGGACTAGCGTGGAGCAGTACTTC,CASSPPGTSVEQYF
TRBV7-9,.,.,TRBJ2-7,TGTGCCAGCAGCTTAAGGGCAGGGGAGGATATCTTAAGCTCCTACGAGCAGTACTTC,CASSLRAGEDILSSYEQYF
TRBV5-1,few,TRBD1,TRBJ1-3,TGCGCCAGCAGCTTCGGACAGGCAAGCTTCTCTGGAAACACCATATATTTT,CASSFGQASFSGNTIYF
TRBV4-2,.,TRBD1,TRBJ1-1,TGTGCCAGCAGCCAGGATAGACAGGGGCAGAACACTGAAGCTTTCTTT,CASSQDRQGQNTEAFF